These 24 T cell receptor beta chains were all obtained from the same sample, sequenced in a study of metastatic and nonmetastatic thyroid tumors. TCRdb re-analyzed the PCR reads using MiXCR. This sample carries about 6,800 clones, roughly 3.5% of them seen once, and the ten largest clones take around 15%. Among the patients, none had received any treatment before thyroid surgery. Sample: tumor tissue. The source is a female donor with papillary thyroid cancer or a benign thyroid nodule (not recorded which). Some clones in this sample may be carry-over from other donors' samples.

Within the sample, this clone is medium-sized. V gene TRBV11-3 combines with J gene TRBJ1-3; 8 nucleotides agree with TRBD1. V lost 3 bases, J lost 0 bases, and 4 bases stayed unmatched. CDR3 size: 16 residues. The germline CDR1 and CDR2 sequences are SGHNT and YENEEA. The CDR3 region has the DNA TGTGCCAGCAGCTTCTCAGGGGGCAGCTCTGGAAACACCATATATTTT. Residues: CASSFSGGSSGNTIYF.

By sample fraction, this clone is medium-sized. V is TRBV19 and J is TRBJ2-3; D uncertain. The CDR3 sequence is 11 residues long. Germline-derived CDR1 and CDR2 are LNHDA and SQIVND (reference sequence). Trimming removed 9 bases at V and 3 bases at J, with 7 bases between. The CDR3 loop reads CASQQTDTQYF. DNA for the CDR3: TGTGCCAGCCAGCAGACAGATACGCAGTATTTT.

In this sample, this clone turned up many times. The conserved closing phenylalanine or tryptophan is absent in this CDR3, likely reflecting a read error. This rearrangement joins TRBV10-3 to TRBJ2-1, with D possibly matching TRBD2 (7 bases). CDR3 length: 17 amino acids. Per the germline V gene, CDR1 is ENHRY and CDR2 is SYGVKD. V lost 4 bases and J 5 bases, leaving 21 bases between the germline ends. The CDR3 DNA follows: TGTGCCATCAGTGGCGGGGGTGTGAAGGACAGCAACAATGAGCAGTTCGTC. This codes for CAISGGGVKDSNNEQFV.

This clone was observed many times. This CDR3 is CASSAGTGASGNTIYF. Here the CDR3 DNA reads TGTGCCAGTAGTGCCGGGACGGGCGCCTCTGGAAACACCATATATTTT. This rearrangement joins TRBV19 to TRBJ1-3; D is perhaps TRBD1 (5 bases). Trimming took off 5 bases at V and 0 bases at J, with 14 bases between the two ends. The length of the CDR3 is 16 residues. From germline, CDR1 is LNHDA and CDR2 SQIVND (reference sequence).

In its sample, this clone ranks as medium-sized. The V gene is TRBV19, the J gene TRBJ2-7; D is perhaps TRBD1 or TRBD2 (5 bases each). Trimming shortened V by 3 bases and J by 0 bases, and 21 bases separated the two germline ends. CDR3 length: 18 amino acids. Germline V gene data show CDR1 as LNHDA and CDR2 as SQIVND (reference sequence). The CDR3 loop is CASSMGSRPGTPSYEQYF. CDR3 DNA: TGTGCCAGTAGTATGGGGTCTAGACCAGGGACCCCCTCCTACGAGCAGTACTTC.

This clone was detected ten times or more. CDR3 nucleotides: TGTGCCAGCAGCTTTAGCGGGAGTTGGACAGATACGCAGTATTTT. Translating gives CASSFSGSWTDTQYF. The chain joins TRBV7-2 to TRBJ2-3, with 9 bases matching TRBD2. Germline lookup yields CDR1 SGHTA and CDR2 FQGNSA. The ends lost 3 bases at V and 3 bases at J; junction bases unmatched: 4. The CDR3 consists of 15 residues.

By sample share, this clone is medium-sized (0.01 to 0.1%). The rearrangement uses TRBV19 and TRBJ1-2; D unclear. Trimming stripped 3 bases from V and 10 bases from J, with 12 bases between. Germline V gene sequence: CDR1 LNHDA, CDR2 SQIVND (reference sequence). This CDR3 contains 12 residues. The CDR3: CASSIARVNYTF. Written as DNA, the CDR3 is TGTGCCAGTAGTATCGCGAGGGTAAACTACACCTTC.

The sample holds a few counts of this clone. Its ends do not fully match the called genes, so a read error is possible. The gene calls are TRBV11-2 and TRBJ1-5; the D is unclear. In germline, CDR1 is SGHAT, CDR2 FQNNGV. The CDR3 covers 14 residues. CDR3 residues: CASSLSGSNQPQRF. The CDR3 DNA reads as TGTGCCAGCAGCTTATCGGGTAGCAATCAGCCCCAGCGTTTT.

Judged by abundance, this clone is medium-sized. This sequence joins TRBV5-1 and TRBJ1-6; a weak D match, TRBD1 (5 bases). V was trimmed by 0 bases and J by 7 bases, leaving 11 bases between them. Germline lookup yields CDR1 SGHRS and CDR2 YFSETQ. The CDR3 spans 15 residues. CDR3 coding DNA: TGCGCCAGCAGCTTGGGACTTTCAGGGAATTCACCCCTCCACTTT. This codes for CASSLGLSGNSPLHF.

This clone has a count of ten or more. The rearrangement joins TRBV29-1 to TRBJ1-2; 9 bases match TRBD1. The germline CDR1 and CDR2 sequences are SQVTM and ANQGSEA. This CDR3 region has 15 residues. V was clipped by 6 bases and J by 4 bases; unmatched bases: 12. The CDR3 sequence: CSVDPPGQGPYGYTF. DNA of the CDR3: TGCAGCGTCGACCCACCGGGACAGGGTCCCTATGGCTACACCTTC.

This clone came up many times. The chain couples TRBV7-9 to TRBJ2-1, with 9 bases matching TRBD2. V gave up 0 bases and J gave up 7 bases; unmatched junction bases: 7. Germline CDR1 SEHNR, CDR2 FQNEAQ (reference sequence). The CDR3 totals 16 residues. CDR3 in amino acids: CASSLAGASGTNEQFF. The CDR3 DNA is TGTGCCAGCAGCTTAGCGGGGGCTAGCGGGACGAATGAGCAGTTCTTC. Full variable domain (missing parts from reference TRBV7-9 and TRBJ2-1): DTGVSQNPRHKITKRGQNVTFRCDPISEHNRLYWYRQTLGQGPEFLTYFQNEAQLEKSRLLSDRFSAERPKGSFSTLEIQRTEQGDSAMYLCASSLAGASGTNEQFFGPGTRLTVL.

By proportion, this clone is medium-sized. The chain has TRBV6-1 and TRBJ1-6; TRBD1 might be the D (5 bases). The CDR3 has 17 residues. Germline CDR1 and CDR2: MNHNS and SASEGT. Trimming took 0 bases from V and 0 from J, leaving 9 bases between them. CDR3 sequence reads: CASSEAADSSYNSPLHF. CDR3 DNA sequence: TGTGCCAGCAGTGAAGCCGCAGACAGCTCCTATAATTCACCCCTCCACTTT.

Many counts were recorded for this clone. The CDR3 coding sequence is TGTGCCAGCAGTTCGAGACTAGCCACGGATGAGCAGTTCTTC. Its translation: CASSSRLATDEQFF. This rearrangement joins TRBV6-2 or TRBV6-3 to TRBJ2-1; TRBD2 aligns across 7 bases. This CDR3 spans 14 amino acids. Trimming cost V 4 bases and J 8 bases; bases outside gene matches: 8. The germline CDR1 and CDR2 sequences are MNHEY and SVGEGT.

By frequency in the sample, this clone is medium-sized (0.01 to 0.1%). The chain joins TRBV4-1 to TRBJ1-4, with 11 bases lining up with TRBD1. The CDR3 totals 17 residues. Germline V lookup: CDR1 MGHRA, CDR2 YSYEKL. V was clipped by 4 bases and J by 3 bases; unmatched bases: 7. DNA of the CDR3: TGCGCCAGCAGCCCGAGGACAGGGGGCATAGCTAATGAAAAACTGTTTTTT. The encoded protein is CASSPRTGGIANEKLFF.

In its sample, this clone was seen many times. The chain joins TRBV10-1 to TRBJ1-1; 8 bases are shared with TRBD1. The V and J ends lost 6 bases and 5 bases, in that order; junction bases with no gene match: 11. This CDR3 comprises 15 residues. Germline lookup yields CDR1 WNHNN and CDR2 SYGVQD (reference sequence). CDR3 in amino acids: CASSSRTGRLTEAFF. CDR3 bases: TGCGCCAGCAGCTCACGGACAGGGAGACTGACTGAAGCTTTCTTT.

To note about this clone: Sequence at one end of the junction differs from germline and may be a read error. V and J are TRBV4-2 and TRBJ2-1; 12 bases align to TRBD2. The CDR3 spans 16 residues. CDR1 LGHNA and CDR2 YNFKEQ come from the germline V gene. The CDR3 DNA is TGTGCCAGCAGCCCTAGCGGGAGGGCGGAAACCGGGGAGCTGTTCTTC. Translation: CASSPSGRAETGELFF.

In its sample, this clone was seen many times. The V and J genes are TRBV10-1 and TRBJ2-3; the match to TRBD2 covers 8 bases. Germline-derived CDR1 and CDR2 are WNHNN and SYGVQD (reference sequence). J lost 0 bases, V lost 3 bases, and 5 bases had no gene match. This CDR3 is 16 amino acids long. The CDR3 region has the DNA TGCGCCAGCAGTGATTCGGCTAGCGGGAGCACAGATACGCAGTATTTT. It yields the protein CASSDSASGSTDTQYF.

At least ten counts were recorded for this clone. The DNA of the CDR3 is TGTGCCAGCAGCCAAGAGGATTCTAAGTCTGAAGCTTTCTTT. Its translation: CASSQEDSKSEAFF. The chain employs TRBV3-1 and TRBJ1-1; D call uncertain. CDR3 length: 14 amino acids. Germline V gives CDR1 LGHDT, CDR2 YNNKEL (reference sequence). With 0 bases removed from V and 6 bases from J, the gap between germline ends came to 11 bases.

This clone was found many times. This sequence may be a read error, since a much larger clone differs from it by one base. The chain has TRBV6-6 and TRBJ2-7; TRBD2 matches at 7 bases. There are 15 residues in the CDR3. J gave up 11 bases and V 2 bases, and 15 bases lay outside the gene matches. Germline values: CDR1 MNHNY, CDR2 SVGAGI (reference sequence). The CDR3 coding sequence is TGTGCCAGCAGTTACGTTTGGGGGGAGGGCCGGGAGAAGTACTTC. Its protein product is CASSYVWGEGREKYF.

The CDR3 coding sequence is TGTGCCATCAGTCCCCTACTGGTAAACTCGGAGGGCTGTGCGAACACCGGGGAGCTGTTTTTT. Its protein is CAISPLLVNSEGCANTGELFF. The chain joins TRBV10-3 to TRBJ2-2; D perhaps matches TRBD2 (6 bases). CDR1 ENHRY and CDR2 SYGVKD come from the germline V gene. The CDR3 covers 21 residues. V was cut by 5 bases and J by 0 bases, with 28 bases left in between.

This clone was observed a few times. Relative to the germline gene, one junction end is altered; a read error may explain this. Other DNA sequences in this specimen translate into the identical CDR3. The CDR3 protein is CASSQDRETQCF. CDR3 coding DNA: TGCGCCAGCAGCCAAGATCGAGAGACCCAGTGCTTC. The rearrangement links TRBV3-1 to TRBJ2-5; D gene unclear. The CDR3 is 12 amino acids. Per the germline V gene, CDR1 is LGHDT and CDR2 is YNNKEL (reference sequence).

This clone appeared many times. V and J are TRBV20-1 and TRBJ1-2; D uncertain. This CDR3 contains 10 residues. The V end lost 3 bases, the J end lost 6 bases, and 5 bases lay between the germline ends. In germline, CDR1 is DFQATT, CDR2 SNEGSKA (reference sequence). Here the CDR3 reads CSARADGYTF. The CDR3 region has the DNA TGCAGTGCTAGGGCCGATGGCTACACCTTC.

This clone counts as medium-sized (0.01 to 0.1%). The chain has TRBV6-1 and TRBJ1-5; D is ambiguous. From germline, CDR1 is MNHNS and CDR2 SASEGT. Trimming removed 3 bases from V and 2 bases from J, with 2 bases in between. CDR3 length equals 12 residues. In DNA, the CDR3 is TGTGCCAGCAGTGATGGCAATCAGCCCCAGCATTTT. This gives the protein CASSDGNQPQHF.

This clone was detected ten times or more. The chain recombines TRBV4-2 with TRBJ2-3, with 12 bases lining up with TRBD2. From germline, CDR1 is LGHNA and CDR2 YNFKEQ. This CDR3 region has 18 residues. J was trimmed by 1 base and V by 5 bases; bases with no gene match: 10. CDR3 bases: TGTGCCAGCAGCAAGGGACTAGCGGGTGACATTGGCACAGATACGCAGTATTTT. Amino acid sequence: CASSKGLAGDIGTDTQYF.